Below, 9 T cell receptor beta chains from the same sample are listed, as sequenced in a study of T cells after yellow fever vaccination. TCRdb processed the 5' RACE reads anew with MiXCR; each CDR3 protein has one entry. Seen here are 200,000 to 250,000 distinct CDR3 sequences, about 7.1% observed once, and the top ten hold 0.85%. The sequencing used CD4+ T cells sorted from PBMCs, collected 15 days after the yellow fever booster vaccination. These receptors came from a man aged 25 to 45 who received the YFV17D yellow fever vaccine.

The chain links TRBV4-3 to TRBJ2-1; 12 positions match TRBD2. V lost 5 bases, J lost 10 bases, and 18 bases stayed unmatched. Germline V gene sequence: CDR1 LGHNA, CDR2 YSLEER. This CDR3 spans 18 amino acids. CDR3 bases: TGCGCCAGCAGCAGCGAATTGGGACTAGCGGGCGTTTGGAAAGAGCAGTTCTTC. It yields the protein CASSSELGLAGVWKEQFF.

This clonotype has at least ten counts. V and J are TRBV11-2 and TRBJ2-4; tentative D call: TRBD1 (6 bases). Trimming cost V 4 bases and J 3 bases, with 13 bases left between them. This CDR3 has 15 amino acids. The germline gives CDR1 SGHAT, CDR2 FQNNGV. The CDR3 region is CASSWVTGIKNIQYF. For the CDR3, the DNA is TGTGCCAGCAGCTGGGTGACAGGAATCAAAAACATTCAGTACTTC.

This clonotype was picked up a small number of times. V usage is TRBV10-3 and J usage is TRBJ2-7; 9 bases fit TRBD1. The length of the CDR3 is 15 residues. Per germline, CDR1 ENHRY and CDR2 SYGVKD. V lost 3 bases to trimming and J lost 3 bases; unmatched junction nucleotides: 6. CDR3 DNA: TGTGCCATCAGTGACCCGGGACAGGGAATCTACGAGCAGTACTTC. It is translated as CAISDPGQGIYEQYF.

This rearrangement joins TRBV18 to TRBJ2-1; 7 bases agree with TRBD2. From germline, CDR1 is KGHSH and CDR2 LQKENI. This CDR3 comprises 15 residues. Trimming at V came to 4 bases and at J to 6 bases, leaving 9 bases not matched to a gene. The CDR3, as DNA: TGTGCCAGCTCACAGACTAGCCCTCCCCGCAATGAGCAGTTCTTC. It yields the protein CASSQTSPPRNEQFF.

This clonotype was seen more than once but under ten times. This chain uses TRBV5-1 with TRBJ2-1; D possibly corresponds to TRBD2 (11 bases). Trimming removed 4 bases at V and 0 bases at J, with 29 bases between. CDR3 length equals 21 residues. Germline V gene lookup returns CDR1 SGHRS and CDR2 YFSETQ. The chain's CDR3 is CASSGDRGSGRAKSSYNEQFF. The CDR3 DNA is TGCGCCAGCAGCGGGGACAGGGGTAGCGGGAGGGCCAAGAGCTCCTACAATGAGCAGTTCTTC.

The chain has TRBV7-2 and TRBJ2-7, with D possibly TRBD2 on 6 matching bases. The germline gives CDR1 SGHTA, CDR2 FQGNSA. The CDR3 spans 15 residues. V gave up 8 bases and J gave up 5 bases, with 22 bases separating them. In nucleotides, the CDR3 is TGTGCCAGCGGTAGGCGTGGCGGGATGGCCAACGAGCAGTACTTC. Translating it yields CASGRRGGMANEQYF.

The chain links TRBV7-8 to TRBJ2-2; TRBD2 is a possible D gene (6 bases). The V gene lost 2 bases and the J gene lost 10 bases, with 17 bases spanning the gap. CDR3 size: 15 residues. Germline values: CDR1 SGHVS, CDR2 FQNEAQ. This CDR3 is CASSLSGHGMLELFF. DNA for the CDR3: TGTGCCAGCAGCTTAAGCGGGCACGGGATGTTGGAGCTGTTTTTT.

In nucleotides, the CDR3 is TGCGCCAGCAGCCAAGGGCAGGGAGGTCAGCCCCAGCATTTT. Translated: CASSQGQGGQPQHF. The rearrangement joins TRBV4-3 to TRBJ1-5, with a possible D match to TRBD1 (5 bases). The CDR3 contains 14 residues. V was clipped by 1 base and J by 6 bases, with 10 bases between them. Germline lookup yields CDR1 LGHNA and CDR2 YSLEER.

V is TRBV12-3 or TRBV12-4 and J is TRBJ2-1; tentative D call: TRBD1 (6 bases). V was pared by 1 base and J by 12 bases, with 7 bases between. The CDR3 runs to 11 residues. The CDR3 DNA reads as TGTGCCAGCAGTTTAGGGGACACGCAGTTCTTC. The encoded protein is CASSLGDTQFF.